The TCR beta chain under discussion was sequenced for a study of blood T cell repertoires in COVID-19. Per the germline V gene, CDR1 is SGHNT and CDR2 is YENEEA. V dropped 6 bases and J dropped 6 bases, with 9 bases sitting between them. The CDR3 extends over 13 amino acids. TCRdb's table, derived via immunoSEQ multiplex PCR, lists solely in-frame clones and lacks some. The table includes some 170,000 clones, approximately 88% detected once. Sample: peripheral blood. The V gene is TRBV11-3, the J gene TRBJ1-6; D is ambiguous. The TCR comes from a woman aged 45 to 65 with acute or convalescent COVID-19. CDR3 nucleotides: TGTGCCAGCAGGGAGGAGTTTAATTCACCCCTCCACTTT. It specifies CASREEFNSPLHF.